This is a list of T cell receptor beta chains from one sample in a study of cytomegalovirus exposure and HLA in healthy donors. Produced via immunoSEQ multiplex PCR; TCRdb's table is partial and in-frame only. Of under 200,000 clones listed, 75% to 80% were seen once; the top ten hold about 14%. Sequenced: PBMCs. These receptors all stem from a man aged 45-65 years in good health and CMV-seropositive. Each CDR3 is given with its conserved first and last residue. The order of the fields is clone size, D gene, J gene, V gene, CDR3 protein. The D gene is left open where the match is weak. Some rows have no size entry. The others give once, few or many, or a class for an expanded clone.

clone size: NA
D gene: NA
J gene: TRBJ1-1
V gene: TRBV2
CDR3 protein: CASYEREAFF

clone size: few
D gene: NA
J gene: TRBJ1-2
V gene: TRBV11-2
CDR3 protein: CASSLGTYGYTF

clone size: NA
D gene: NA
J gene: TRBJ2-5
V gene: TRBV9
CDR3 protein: CASSVGPKETQYF

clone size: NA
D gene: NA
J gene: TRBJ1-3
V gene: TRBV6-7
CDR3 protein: CASSLQGVYGNTIYF

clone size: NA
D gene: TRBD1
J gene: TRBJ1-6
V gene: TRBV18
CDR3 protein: CASSQQGIYNSPLHF

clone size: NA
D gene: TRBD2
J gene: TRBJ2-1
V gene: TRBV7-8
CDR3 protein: CASSAIAGGANEQFF

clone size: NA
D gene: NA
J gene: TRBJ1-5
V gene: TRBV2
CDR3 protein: CASSESGNNQPQHF

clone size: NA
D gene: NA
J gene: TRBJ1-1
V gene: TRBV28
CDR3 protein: CASSERGTEAFF

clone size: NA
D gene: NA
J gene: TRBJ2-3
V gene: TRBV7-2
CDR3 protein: CASTRGGGTDTQYF

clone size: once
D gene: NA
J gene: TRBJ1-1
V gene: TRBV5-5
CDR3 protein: CASSRDRVHTEAFF

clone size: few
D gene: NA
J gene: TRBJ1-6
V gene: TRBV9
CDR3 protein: CASSVLDSSNSPLHF

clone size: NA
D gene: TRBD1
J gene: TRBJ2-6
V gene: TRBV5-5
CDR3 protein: CASSLDRGSVSGANVLTF

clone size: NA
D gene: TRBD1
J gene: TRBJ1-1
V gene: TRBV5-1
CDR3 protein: CASSLLGQFMNTEAFF

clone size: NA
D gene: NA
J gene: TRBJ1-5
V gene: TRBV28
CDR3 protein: CASSLSQGSNQPQHF

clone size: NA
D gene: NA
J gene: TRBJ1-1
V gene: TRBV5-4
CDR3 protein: CASTTGTRDTEAFF

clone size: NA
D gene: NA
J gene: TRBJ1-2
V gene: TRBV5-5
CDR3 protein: CASSPDIGYGYTF

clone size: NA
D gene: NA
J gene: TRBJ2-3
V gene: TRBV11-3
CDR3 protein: CASSPRGTTLTDTQYF

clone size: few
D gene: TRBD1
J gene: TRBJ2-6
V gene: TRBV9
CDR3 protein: CASSGGPMAGGAWGPSGANVLTF

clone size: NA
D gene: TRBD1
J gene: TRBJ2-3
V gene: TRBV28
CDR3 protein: CASSFLGQGAGTDTQYF

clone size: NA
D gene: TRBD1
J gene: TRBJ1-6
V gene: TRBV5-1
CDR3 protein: CASSLGSGGNSPLHF

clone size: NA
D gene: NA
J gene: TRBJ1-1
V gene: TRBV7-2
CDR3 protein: CASSPTARTEAFF

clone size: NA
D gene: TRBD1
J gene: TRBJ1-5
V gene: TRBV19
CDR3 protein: CASSIDGGQGSNQPQHF

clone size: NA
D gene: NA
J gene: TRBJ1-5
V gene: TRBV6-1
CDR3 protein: CASTFSGEGTQHF

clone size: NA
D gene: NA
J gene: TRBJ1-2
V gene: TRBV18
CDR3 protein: CASSPGQVALYGYTF

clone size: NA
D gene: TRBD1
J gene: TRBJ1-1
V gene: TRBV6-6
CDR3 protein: CASSYESGQGAKMLF

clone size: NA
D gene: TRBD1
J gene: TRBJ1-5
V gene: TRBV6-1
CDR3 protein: CASSGSIRGLQPQHF

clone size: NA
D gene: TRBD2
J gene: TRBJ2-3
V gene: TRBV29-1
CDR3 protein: CSVESGGHTDTQYF

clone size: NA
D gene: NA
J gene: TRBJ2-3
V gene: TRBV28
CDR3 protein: CASSLPGGGSPDTQYF

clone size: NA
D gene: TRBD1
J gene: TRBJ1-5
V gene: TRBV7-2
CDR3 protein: CASSLGTGLYQPQHF

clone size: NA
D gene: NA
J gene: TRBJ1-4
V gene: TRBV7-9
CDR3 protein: CASSFRQVRVGEKLFF

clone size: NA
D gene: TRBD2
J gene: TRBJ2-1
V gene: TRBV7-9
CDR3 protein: CSSSFPRGVRYNEQFF

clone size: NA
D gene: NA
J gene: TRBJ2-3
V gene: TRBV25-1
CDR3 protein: CASSATGRHYTQYF

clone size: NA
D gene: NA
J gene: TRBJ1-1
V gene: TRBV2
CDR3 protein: CASNQQGASTEAFF

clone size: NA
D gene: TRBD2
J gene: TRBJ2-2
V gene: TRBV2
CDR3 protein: CASSVSGGAVSTGELFF

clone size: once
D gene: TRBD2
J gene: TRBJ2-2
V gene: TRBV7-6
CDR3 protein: CASSLWLGGVAGPNYTGELFF

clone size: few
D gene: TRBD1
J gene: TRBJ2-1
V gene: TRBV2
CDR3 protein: CGTGSGYNEQFF

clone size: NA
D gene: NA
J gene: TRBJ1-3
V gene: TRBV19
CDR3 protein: CASTRNSGNTIYF

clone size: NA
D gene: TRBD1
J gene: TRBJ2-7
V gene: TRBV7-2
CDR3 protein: CASSTGQGIYEQYF

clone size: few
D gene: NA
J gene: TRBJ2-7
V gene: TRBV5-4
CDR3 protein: CASSFTRSEQYF

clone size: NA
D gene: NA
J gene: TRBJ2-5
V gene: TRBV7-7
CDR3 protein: CASSQSSESGETQYF

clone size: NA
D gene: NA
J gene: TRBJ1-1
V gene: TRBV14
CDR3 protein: CASSQERSGRSTEAFF

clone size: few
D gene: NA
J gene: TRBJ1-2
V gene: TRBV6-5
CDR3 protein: CASSAGGIGYGYTF

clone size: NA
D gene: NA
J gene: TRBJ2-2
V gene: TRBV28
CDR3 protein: CASSVIQGKGGTGELFF

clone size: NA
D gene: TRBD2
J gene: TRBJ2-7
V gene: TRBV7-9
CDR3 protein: CSSSFSLAGTTYEQYF

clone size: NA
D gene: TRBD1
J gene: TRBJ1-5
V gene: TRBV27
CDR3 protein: CARRPGQGTQPQHF

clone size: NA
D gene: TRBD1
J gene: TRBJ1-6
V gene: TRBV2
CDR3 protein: CASSGTTGNSPLHF

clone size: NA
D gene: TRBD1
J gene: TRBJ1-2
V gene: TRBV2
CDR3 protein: CASSVAGTGFGYTF

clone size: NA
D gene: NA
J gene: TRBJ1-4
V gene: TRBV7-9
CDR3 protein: CSSSLEAGLTNEKLFF

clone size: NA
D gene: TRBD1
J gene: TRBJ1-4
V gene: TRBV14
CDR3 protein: CASSPRTGVREKLFF

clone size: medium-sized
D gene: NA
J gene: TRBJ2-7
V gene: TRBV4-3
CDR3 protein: CASSQDVWTNYEQYF

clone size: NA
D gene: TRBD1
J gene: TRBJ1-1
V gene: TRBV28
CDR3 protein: CASRGPTYRGTSSEAFF

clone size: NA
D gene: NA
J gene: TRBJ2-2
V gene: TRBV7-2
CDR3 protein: CASSSQGGGSGEYTGELFF

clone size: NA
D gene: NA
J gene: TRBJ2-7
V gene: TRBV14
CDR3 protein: CASSLLADSYEQYF

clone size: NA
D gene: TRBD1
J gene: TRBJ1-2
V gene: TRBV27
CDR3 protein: CASRPPGTGVEGKGYGYTF

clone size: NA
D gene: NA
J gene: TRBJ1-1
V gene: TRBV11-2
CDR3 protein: CASSSAWGRGGTEAFF

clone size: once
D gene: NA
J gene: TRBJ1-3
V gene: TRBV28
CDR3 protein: CASSSPPDTIYF

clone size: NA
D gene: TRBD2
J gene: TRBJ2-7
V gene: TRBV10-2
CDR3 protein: CASTVGLAGGLAYEQYF

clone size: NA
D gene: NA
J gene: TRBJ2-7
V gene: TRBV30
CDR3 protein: CAWSVQGTPMSPYEQYF